What follows are 11 T cell receptor beta chains derived from one specimen sequenced in a study of tumor and adjacent non-tumor tissue in lung cancer. RNA was extracted from bulk tissue without any cell sorting. Three rounds of nested PCR, following a modified ARM-PCR protocol, produced the TCRbeta library. Each CDR3 protein gets one entry after TCRdb re-called the multiplex PCR reads with MiXCR. The sample has under 250,000 distinct CDR3 sequences; 71% are singletons. The specimen sequenced was lung tumor tissue. Every receptor here comes from a man between 60 and 75 years old with non-small cell lung cancer.

On this clonotype itself: A single base separates this from a much larger clone, so it may be a read error. V and J are TRBV20-1 and TRBJ1-5; 9 positions match TRBD1. This CDR3 region has 19 residues. Germline loops: CDR1 DFQATT, CDR2 SNEGSKA (reference sequence). V lost 5 bases and J lost 4; bases outside the gene matches: 21. CDR3 DNA sequence: TGCAGTGCTGGAGGGGGGGGTACAGGGGGCATTGAAGCAAATCAGCCCCAGCATTTT. Translated, it gives CSAGGGGTGGIEANQPQHF.

The genes are TRBV11-2 and TRBJ2-7, with D perhaps matching TRBD1 (5 bases). Trimming removed 10 bases from V and 8 bases from J, with 15 bases in between. CDR1 is SGHAT, CDR2 FQNNGV, per germline. The CDR3 loop spans 11 amino acids. CDR3 residues: CATRKGVKQYF. CDR3 nucleotides: TGTGCCACCAGGAAAGGGGTCAAGCAGTACTTC.

On this clonotype: A read error may produce the germline difference seen at one junction end. This chain links TRBV12-3 or TRBV12-4 with TRBJ2-5, with 9 bases that match TRBD1. The CDR3 spans 15 residues. The CDR3 sequence is CASTLARTGDETKYF. The CDR3 nucleotides read TGTGCCAGCACCCTGGCCAGGACAGGGGATGAGACCAAGTACTTC.

This clonotype appeared a single time. One end of the junction varies from germline; a read error may be responsible. The chain uses TRBV12-3 or TRBV12-4 and TRBJ2-1, with a weak D call TRBD2 (7 bases). The CDR3 spans 14 residues. CDR3 region: CASTTRGGGLEEFF. For the CDR3, the DNA is TGTGCTAGCACTACTAGAGGGGGGGGCCTTGAGGAGTTCTTC.

Note on this clonotype: A much larger clone lies one base from this, so it may be a read error. This rearrangement joins TRBV6-1 to TRBJ1-5, with TRBD1 matching 7 bases. The germline gives CDR1 MNHNS, CDR2 SASEGT. CDR3 length: 18 residues. CDR3 sequence reads: CAISGPPGQNRLWQPQHF. The DNA of the CDR3 is TGTGCCATCAGTGGGCCACCGGGACAGAATAGATTATGGCAGCCCCAGCATTTT.

The chain combines TRBV20-1 with TRBJ1-5; D might be TRBD1 (5 bases). The J call may be wrong; the DNA end is better matched by TRBJ2-3. Germline CDR1 reads DFQATT; CDR2 reads SNEGSKA (reference sequence). The length of the CDR3 is 15 residues. CDR3 in amino acids: CSARLQGTQSATQYF. The CDR3 DNA sequence: TGCAGTGCTAGACTCCAGGGTACTCAATCAGCGACCCAGTATTTT.

This clonotype was detected a few times. The rearrangement uses TRBV12-3 or TRBV12-4 and TRBJ2-2; D call uncertain. This CDR3 is 11 amino acids long. V dropped 6 bases and J dropped 4 bases, with 3 bases sitting between them. CDR3 residues: CASRVTGELFF. CDR3 DNA sequence: TGTGCCAGCAGGGTCACCGGGGAGCTGTTTTTT.

For this clonotype: This sequence may be a read error, since a much larger clone differs from it by one base. The chain employs TRBV20-1 and TRBJ1-1; a weak D match, TRBD1 (5 bases). Germline V gives CDR1 DFQATT, CDR2 SNEGSKA (reference sequence). The CDR3 is 15 residues long. Written as DNA, the CDR3 is TGCAGTGCTAGAGATCGGGGGTTCGTCAGCACTGAATCTTTCTTT. Amino acid sequence: CSARDRGFVSTESFF.

V usage is TRBV7-2 and J usage is TRBJ2-2, with TRBD2 matching 10 bases. CDR1 is SGHTA, CDR2 FQGNSA, per germline. V trimming: 6 bases; J trimming: 5 bases; junction bases outside the gene matches: 6. The CDR3 has 15 residues. CDR3 bases: TGTGCCAGCAGTTTCGTAGCGGGAGGAACCGGGGAGCTGTTTTTT. This gives the protein CASSFVAGGTGELFF.

About this clonotype: The germline gene is not matched at one end of the junction; a read error may be the cause. V and J are TRBV4-1 and TRBJ2-1; possibly TRBD2 for D (6 bases). The germline CDR1 and CDR2 sequences are MGHRA and YSYEKL. The CDR3 consists of 16 residues. The CDR3 region is CASSLRSDGSRHEHFF. In nucleotides, the CDR3 is TGCGCCAGCAGCCTAAGGTCTGACGGGAGTCGTCATGAGCACTTCTTC.

This clonotype was detected once. The chain links TRBV6-6 to TRBJ1-1; 10 nucleotides line up with TRBD1. V lost 6 bases to trimming and J lost 6 bases; unmatched junction nucleotides: 7. CDR3 length equals 14 residues. The germline V gene encodes CDR1 MNHNY and CDR2 SVGAGI (reference sequence). The CDR3 nucleotides read TGTGCCAGCAGCCCTCCGACAGGGGGCTCTGAAGCTTTCTTT. Amino acid sequence: CASSPPTGGSEAFF.